Listed below are T cell receptor beta chains from one sample, sequenced in a study of T cell repertoires in cytomegalovirus infection. TCRdb redid the calling of the reads with MiXCR, one entry per CDR3 protein. Among 900,000 to 950,000 distinct CDR3 sequences, roughly 30% were seen once, and the ten largest hold more than 12%. Antigen specificity for these receptors is unknown. This specimen consisted of cultured CD8+ T cells from PBMCs, obtained from culture after CMV antigen stimulation. The source of these receptors is a human donor in good health (CMV status not recorded). Some clones in this sample may be carry-over from other donors' samples. CDR3s include the opening cysteine and the closing phenylalanine or tryptophan. Each record gives: D gene, clone size, V gene, J gene, CDR3 DNA, CDR3 protein. A D gene is named only where the DNA matches it firmly. Clone size is stated in some rows and not others, as once, few, many or a class when expanded.

D gene: TRBD1; clone size: .; V gene: TRBV6-5; J gene: TRBJ2-2; CDR3 DNA: TGTGCCAGCAGTTACTCAGCCGGGACAGGGGGCTCCGGGGAGCTGTTTTTT; CDR3 protein: CASSYSAGTGGSGELFF
D gene: TRBD1; clone size: few; V gene: TRBV10-3; J gene: TRBJ1-4; CDR3 DNA: TGTGCCATCAGAACAGGGGGCCGCCGAGTCGAGGCAACTAATGAAAAACTGTTTTTT; CDR3 protein: CAIRTGGRRVEATNEKLFF
D gene: .; clone size: few; V gene: TRBV19; J gene: TRBJ1-1; CDR3 DNA: TGTGCCAGTAGTATGGCAGGGTGGTACGCCACTGAAGCTTTCTTT; CDR3 protein: CASSMAGWYATEAFF
D gene: .; clone size: .; V gene: TRBV14; J gene: TRBJ1-3; CDR3 DNA: TGTGCCAGCAGCCAACTACAGTACTCTGGAAACACCATATATTTT; CDR3 protein: CASSQLQYSGNTIYF
D gene: .; clone size: .; V gene: TRBV6-2/TRBV6-3; J gene: TRBJ2-7; CDR3 DNA: TGTGCCAGCAGTTCGGCGGCCTACGAGCAGTACTTC; CDR3 protein: CASSSAAYEQYF
D gene: .; clone size: .; V gene: TRBV7-2; J gene: TRBJ1-2; CDR3 DNA: TGTGCCAGCAGCTTTCAGGGGCCCAACTATGGCTACACCTTC; CDR3 protein: CASSFQGPNYGYTF
D gene: .; clone size: .; V gene: TRBV19; J gene: TRBJ2-7; CDR3 DNA: TGTGCCAGTAGTATACAAGGAAGGGAGCAGTACTTC; CDR3 protein: CASSIQGREQYF
D gene: TRBD1; clone size: .; V gene: TRBV4-3; J gene: TRBJ1-6; CDR3 DNA: TGCGCCAGCAGCCAAGATAGGACAGGGTGGTATTCACCCCTCCACTTT; CDR3 protein: CASSQDRTGWYSPLHF
D gene: TRBD1; clone size: .; V gene: TRBV7-6; J gene: TRBJ1-4; CDR3 DNA: TGTGCCAGCAGCTCAACCGAGGGGACAGGGAAAAAACTGTTTTTT; CDR3 protein: CASSSTEGTGKKLFF
D gene: .; clone size: few; V gene: TRBV7-2; J gene: TRBJ2-2; CDR3 DNA: TGTGCCAGCAGCCTTCGAAAGAGGGAGGCCACCGGGGAGCTGTTTTTT; CDR3 protein: CASSLRKREATGELFF
D gene: .; clone size: few; V gene: TRBV7-9; J gene: TRBJ1-5; CDR3 DNA: TGTGCCAGCAGCTTAGAGTCGGGGCGAGACCAGCATTTT; CDR3 protein: CASSLESGRDQHF
D gene: .; clone size: once; V gene: TRBV6-1; J gene: TRBJ2-7; CDR3 DNA: TGTGCCAGCACAGGCCCCTGGGAAAACTACGAGCAGTACTTC; CDR3 protein: CASTGPWENYEQYF
D gene: .; clone size: .; V gene: TRBV28; J gene: TRBJ1-5; CDR3 DNA: TGTGCCAGCAGTTTATCGATTAGACAGGTCAATCAGCCCCAGCATTTT; CDR3 protein: CASSLSIRQVNQPQHF
D gene: TRBD2; clone size: many; V gene: TRBV7-7; J gene: TRBJ2-5; CDR3 DNA: TGTGCTAGCAGCGGCCCGAAAGCGGGGGGGCCAGAGACCCAGTACTTC; CDR3 protein: CASSGPKAGGPETQYF
D gene: .; clone size: few; V gene: TRBV6-5; J gene: TRBJ2-2; CDR3 DNA: TGTGCCAGCAGTTACTCGGCAGCTCTCACCGGGGAGCTGTTTTTT; CDR3 protein: CASSYSAALTGELFF
D gene: .; clone size: .; V gene: TRBV4-2; J gene: TRBJ2-4; CDR3 DNA: TGTGCCAGCAGCCAAGATAAGGCGAGAGCCAAAAACATTCAGTACTTC; CDR3 protein: CASSQDKARAKNIQYF
D gene: .; clone size: few; V gene: TRBV28; J gene: TRBJ2-4; CDR3 DNA: TGTGCCAGCAGTTTCGATGAGAACCCTCTAGCCAAAAACATTCAGTACTTC; CDR3 protein: CASSFDENPLAKNIQYF
D gene: .; clone size: .; V gene: TRBV29-1; J gene: TRBJ1-2; CDR3 DNA: TGCAGCGTCGGGTGGGCCACCCCAACTAATGGCTACACCTTC; CDR3 protein: CSVGWATPTNGYTF
D gene: .; clone size: .; V gene: TRBV7-9; J gene: TRBJ1-2; CDR3 DNA: TGTGCCAGCAGCTTAAGTGCCAGGGTATATGGCTACACCTTC; CDR3 protein: CASSLSARVYGYTF
D gene: .; clone size: .; V gene: TRBV15; J gene: TRBJ2-7; CDR3 DNA: TGTGCCACCAGCAGTGGGGCCTACGAGCAGTACTTC; CDR3 protein: CATSSGAYEQYF
D gene: .; clone size: .; V gene: TRBV6-5; J gene: TRBJ2-7; CDR3 DNA: TGTGCCAGCAGTTCCCCCGGGGACACCTCCTACGAGCAGTACTTC; CDR3 protein: CASSSPGDTSYEQYF
D gene: TRBD1; clone size: few; V gene: TRBV7-8; J gene: TRBJ1-5; CDR3 DNA: TGTGCCAGCAGCTTAGGGGGACAGGGAGGGCCCCAGCATTTT; CDR3 protein: CASSLGGQGGPQHF
D gene: .; clone size: .; V gene: TRBV24-1; J gene: TRBJ1-4; CDR3 DNA: TGTGCCACCCTGACCGCAACTAATGAAAAACTGTTTTTT; CDR3 protein: CATLTATNEKLFF
D gene: TRBD2; clone size: .; V gene: TRBV7-6; J gene: TRBJ2-1; CDR3 DNA: TGTGCCAGCAGCTTAGTGCTAGCGGTCTCCTACAATGAGCAGTTCTTC; CDR3 protein: CASSLVLAVSYNEQFF
D gene: TRBD2; clone size: .; V gene: TRBV10-3; J gene: TRBJ2-1; CDR3 DNA: TGTGCCATCAGTATTAGCGGGAGCTACAATGAGCAGTTCTTC; CDR3 protein: CAISISGSYNEQFF
D gene: .; clone size: .; V gene: TRBV12-3/TRBV12-4; J gene: TRBJ2-1; CDR3 DNA: TGTGCCAGCAAGGAGGGGGGGGCCCCTAGGGAGCAGTTCTTC; CDR3 protein: CASKEGGAPREQFF
D gene: .; clone size: many; V gene: TRBV25-1; J gene: TRBJ1-3; CDR3 DNA: TGTGCCAGCAGTGAATCTGGAGCTAACAGGGTTCCTGGAAACACCATATATTTT; CDR3 protein: CASSESGANRVPGNTIYF
D gene: TRBD2; clone size: .; V gene: TRBV27; J gene: TRBJ2-1; CDR3 DNA: TGTGCCAGCAGTCTGGGACTAGCGGGGGGGCCGAGTAATGAGCAGTTCTTC; CDR3 protein: CASSLGLAGGPSNEQFF
D gene: .; clone size: .; V gene: TRBV5-6; J gene: TRBJ1-2; CDR3 DNA: TGTGCCAGCAGCTCTCCGGCCCCCTTCCTCACTAGATTATATGGCTACACCTTC; CDR3 protein: CASSSPAPFLTRLYGYTF
D gene: .; clone size: .; V gene: TRBV7-6; J gene: TRBJ1-3; CDR3 DNA: TGTGCCAGCAGCCCCCATGGATACGTCGTGGGAAACACCATATATTTT; CDR3 protein: CASSPHGYVVGNTIYF
D gene: .; clone size: few; V gene: TRBV27; J gene: TRBJ2-3; CDR3 DNA: TGTGCCAGCAGCGTTGGGGGGAGGCGCGATACGCAGTATTTT; CDR3 protein: CASSVGGRRDTQYF
D gene: .; clone size: .; V gene: TRBV2; J gene: TRBJ1-2; CDR3 DNA: TGTGCCAGCAGTGAAACCTACTCTACAGCCAACTATGGCTACACCTTC; CDR3 protein: CASSETYSTANYGYTF
D gene: TRBD1; clone size: .; V gene: TRBV7-9; J gene: TRBJ2-1; CDR3 DNA: TGTGCCAGCAGCCTAGGGGGCGATATTAGGTTCTTC; CDR3 protein: CASSLGGDIRFF
D gene: .; clone size: .; V gene: TRBV6-6; J gene: TRBJ2-3; CDR3 DNA: TGTGCCAGCAGTTACCGACCCCTGGGCGGCACAGATACGCAGTATTTT; CDR3 protein: CASSYRPLGGTDTQYF
D gene: TRBD1; clone size: .; V gene: TRBV4-1; J gene: TRBJ2-2; CDR3 DNA: TGCGCCAGCAGCCGCCTCCGGGACAGGGGGCTAGTGGAGCTGTTTTTT; CDR3 protein: CASSRLRDRGLVELFF
D gene: .; clone size: few; V gene: TRBV7-9; J gene: TRBJ2-1; CDR3 DNA: TGTGCCAGCAGCTTCAACCCTACTATCATCTTC; CDR3 protein: CASSFNPTIIF
D gene: .; clone size: few; V gene: TRBV11-3; J gene: TRBJ2-2; CDR3 DNA: TGTGCCAGCAGCTTAGATGGGAGGCTTTCGAACACCGGGGAGCTGTTTTTT; CDR3 protein: CASSLDGRLSNTGELFF
D gene: .; clone size: .; V gene: TRBV14; J gene: TRBJ1-1; CDR3 DNA: TGTGCCAGCAGCCAGTTTGGTAACACTGAAGCTTTCTTT; CDR3 protein: CASSQFGNTEAFF
D gene: .; clone size: few; V gene: TRBV24-1; J gene: TRBJ2-3; CDR3 DNA: TGTGCCACCAGTGATCCTATGACCACAGATACGCAGTATTTT; CDR3 protein: CATSDPMTTDTQYF
D gene: TRBD1; clone size: .; V gene: TRBV3-1; J gene: TRBJ2-1; CDR3 DNA: TGTGCCAGCAGCCAAGCCCGGACAGGGGTGAACAATGAGCAGTTCTTC; CDR3 protein: CASSQARTGVNNEQFF